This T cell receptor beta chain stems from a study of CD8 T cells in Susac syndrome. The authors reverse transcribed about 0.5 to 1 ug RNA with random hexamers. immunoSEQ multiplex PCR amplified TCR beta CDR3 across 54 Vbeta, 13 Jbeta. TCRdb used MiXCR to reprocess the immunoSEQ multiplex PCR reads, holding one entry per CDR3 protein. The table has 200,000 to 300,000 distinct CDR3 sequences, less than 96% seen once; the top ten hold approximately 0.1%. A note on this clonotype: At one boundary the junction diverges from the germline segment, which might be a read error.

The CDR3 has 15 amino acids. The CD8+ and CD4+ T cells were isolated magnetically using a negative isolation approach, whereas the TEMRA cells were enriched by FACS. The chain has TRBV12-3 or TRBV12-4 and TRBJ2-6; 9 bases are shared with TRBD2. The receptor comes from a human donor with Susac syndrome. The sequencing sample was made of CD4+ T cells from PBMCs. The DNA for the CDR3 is TGTGCCAGCAGGTTAGCGGGAGCTGGGGCCAACGTCCTGACTTTC. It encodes CASRLAGAGANVLTF.